The clone carrying this TCR beta chain has at least ten counts. The CDR3 spans 14 residues. Trimming cost V 4 bases and J 2 bases, with 12 bases left between them. Germline V CDR1 and CDR2: SGHTA, FQGNSA. The sample is drawn from a study of CD8 T cells in ankylosing spondylitis. TCRdb passed the 5' RACE reads through MiXCR, listing each CDR3 protein once. The sample has 150,000 to 200,000 distinct CDR3 sequences, approximately 13% seen once; the top ten hold roughly 11%. The source material was blood, either unsorted or a sorted T cell fraction (not recorded which). V and J are TRBV7-2 and TRBJ2-7; tentative D call: TRBD1 (6 bases). This TCR was sampled from a female donor with ankylosing spondylitis or in good health (not recorded which). Here the CDR3 reads CASSSRDKPYEQYF. Here the CDR3 DNA reads TGTGCCAGCAGCTCCCGGGACAAACCCTACGAGCAGTACTTC.